This T cell receptor beta chain was recorded in a study of technical replicates of blood from a handful of donors. The CDR3 contains 13 residues. Germline V gives CDR1 SGHTS, CDR2 YDEGEE. With 4 bases removed from V and 5 bases from J, the gap between germline ends came to 12 bases. TCRdb's table, derived via immunoSEQ multiplex PCR, lists solely in-frame clones and lacks some. In the table there are tens of thousands of clones, roughly 94% of which are singletons. The sequencing input was T cells isolated from PBMCs. The rearrangement links TRBV5-8 to TRBJ1-1, with D uncertain. The TCR sequence derives from a human donor in good health. In DNA form, the CDR3 reads TGTGCCAGCAGCCCTTTAGTCAGGACTGAAGCTTTCTTT. It specifies CASSPLVRTEAFF. Based on the CDR3 plus reference TRBV5-8 and TRBJ1-1, the full variable domain is EAGVTQSPTHLIKTRGQQATLRCSPISGHTSVYWYQQALGLGLQFLLWYDEGEERNRGNFPPRFSGRQFPNYSSELNVNALELEDSALYLCASSPLVRTEAFFGQGTRLTVV.